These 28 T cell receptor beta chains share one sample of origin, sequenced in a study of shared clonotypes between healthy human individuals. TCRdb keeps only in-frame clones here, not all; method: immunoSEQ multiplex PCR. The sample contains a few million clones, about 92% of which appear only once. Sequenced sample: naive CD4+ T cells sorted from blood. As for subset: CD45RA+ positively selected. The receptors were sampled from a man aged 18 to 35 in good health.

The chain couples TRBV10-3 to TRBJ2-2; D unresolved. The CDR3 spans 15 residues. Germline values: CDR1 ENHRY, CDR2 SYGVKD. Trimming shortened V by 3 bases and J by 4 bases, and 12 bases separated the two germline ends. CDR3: CAISEGSTGTGELFF. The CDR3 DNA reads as TGTGCCATCAGTGAAGGAAGTACGGGCACCGGGGAGCTGTTTTTT.

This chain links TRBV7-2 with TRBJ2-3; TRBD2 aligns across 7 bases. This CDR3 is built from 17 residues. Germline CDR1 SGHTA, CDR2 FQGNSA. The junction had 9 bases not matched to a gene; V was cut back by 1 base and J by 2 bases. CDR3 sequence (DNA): TGTGCCAGCAGCTTAGTTAAACAGCGGGGTGCCACAGATACGCAGTATTTT. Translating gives CASSLVKQRGATDTQYF.

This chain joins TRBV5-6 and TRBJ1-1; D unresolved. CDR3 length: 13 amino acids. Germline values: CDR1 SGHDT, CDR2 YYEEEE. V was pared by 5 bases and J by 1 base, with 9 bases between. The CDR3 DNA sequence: TGTGCCAGCAGGTTGACCCAGAACACTGAAGCTTTCTTT. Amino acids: CASRLTQNTEAFF. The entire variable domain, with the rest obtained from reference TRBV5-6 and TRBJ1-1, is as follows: DAGVTQSPTHLIKTRGQQVTLRCSPKSGHDTVSWYQQALGQGPQFIFQYYEEEERQRGNFPDRFSGHQFPNYSSELNVNALLLGDSALYLCASRLTQNTEAFFGQGTRLTVV.

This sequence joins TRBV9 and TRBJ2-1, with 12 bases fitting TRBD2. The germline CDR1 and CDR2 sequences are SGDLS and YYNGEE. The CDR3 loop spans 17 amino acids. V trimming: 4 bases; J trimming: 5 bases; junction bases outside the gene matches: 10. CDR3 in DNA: TGTGCCAGCAGCCCAAAAAGATCTAGCGGGAGGGACAATGAGCAGTTCTTC. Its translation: CASSPKRSSGRDNEQFF.

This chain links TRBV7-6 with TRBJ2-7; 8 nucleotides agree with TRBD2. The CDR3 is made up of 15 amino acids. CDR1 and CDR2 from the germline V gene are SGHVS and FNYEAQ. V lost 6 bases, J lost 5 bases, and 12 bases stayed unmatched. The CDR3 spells CASRKFSGSENEQYF. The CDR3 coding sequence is TGTGCCAGCAGAAAGTTCAGCGGGAGTGAGAACGAGCAGTACTTC.

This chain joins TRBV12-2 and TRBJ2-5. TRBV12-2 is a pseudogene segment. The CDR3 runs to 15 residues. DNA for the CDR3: TGTGCAAGTCGCAAACCCGACAGGGAGGGCGAGACCCAGTACTTC. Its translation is CASRKPDREGETQYF.

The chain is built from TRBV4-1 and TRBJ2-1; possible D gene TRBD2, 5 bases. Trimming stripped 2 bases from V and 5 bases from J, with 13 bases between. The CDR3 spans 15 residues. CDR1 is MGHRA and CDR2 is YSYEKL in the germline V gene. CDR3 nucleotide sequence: TGCGCCAGCAGCCAACCACTAGGTCCCAACAATGAGCAGTTCTTC. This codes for CASSQPLGPNNEQFF.

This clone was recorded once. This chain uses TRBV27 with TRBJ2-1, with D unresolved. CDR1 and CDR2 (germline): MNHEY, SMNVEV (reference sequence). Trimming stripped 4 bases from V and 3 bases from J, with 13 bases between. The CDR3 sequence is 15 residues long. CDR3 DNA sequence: TGTGCCAGCAGTTCCACTACTCGCCTCTACAATGAGCAGTTCTTC. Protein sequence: CASSSTTRLYNEQFF.

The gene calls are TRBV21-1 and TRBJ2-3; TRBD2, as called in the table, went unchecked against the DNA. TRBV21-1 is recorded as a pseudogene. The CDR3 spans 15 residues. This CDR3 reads CASSRRTRLTDTQYF. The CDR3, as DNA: TGTGCCAGCAGCCGACGGACTAGACTCACAGATACGCAGTATTTT.

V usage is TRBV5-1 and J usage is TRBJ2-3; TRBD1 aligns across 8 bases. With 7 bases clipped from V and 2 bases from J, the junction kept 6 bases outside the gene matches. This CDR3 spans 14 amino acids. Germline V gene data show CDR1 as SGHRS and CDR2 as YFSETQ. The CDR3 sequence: CASRRTGTTDTQYF. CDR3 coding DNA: TGCGCCAGCCGACGGACAGGGACCACAGATACGCAGTATTTT.

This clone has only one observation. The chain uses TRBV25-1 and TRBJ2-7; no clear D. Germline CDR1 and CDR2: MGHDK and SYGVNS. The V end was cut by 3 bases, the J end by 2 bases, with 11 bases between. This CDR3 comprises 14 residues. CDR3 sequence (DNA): TGTGCCAGCAGTGATTTAGGTACTGCCTACGAGCAGTACTTC. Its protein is CASSDLGTAYEQYF.

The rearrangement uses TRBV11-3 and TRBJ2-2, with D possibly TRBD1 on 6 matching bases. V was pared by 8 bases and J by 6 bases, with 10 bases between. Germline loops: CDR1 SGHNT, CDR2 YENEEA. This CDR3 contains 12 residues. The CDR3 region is CASRTGPGELFF. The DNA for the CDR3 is TGTGCCAGCCGTACAGGGCCCGGGGAGCTGTTTTTT.

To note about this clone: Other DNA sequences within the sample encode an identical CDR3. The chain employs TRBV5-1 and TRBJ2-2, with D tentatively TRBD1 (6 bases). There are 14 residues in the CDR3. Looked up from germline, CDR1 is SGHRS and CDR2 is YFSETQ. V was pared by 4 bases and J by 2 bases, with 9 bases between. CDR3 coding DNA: TGCGCCAGCAGCCTGGGACAAAACACCGGGGAGCTGTTTTTT. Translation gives CASSLGQNTGELFF. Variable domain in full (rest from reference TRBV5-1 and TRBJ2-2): KAGVTQTPRYLIKTRGQQVTLSCSPISGHRSVSWYQQTPGQGLQFLFEYFSETQRNKGNFPGRFSGRQFSNSRSEMNVSTLELGDSALYLCASSLGQNTGELFFGEGSRLTVL.

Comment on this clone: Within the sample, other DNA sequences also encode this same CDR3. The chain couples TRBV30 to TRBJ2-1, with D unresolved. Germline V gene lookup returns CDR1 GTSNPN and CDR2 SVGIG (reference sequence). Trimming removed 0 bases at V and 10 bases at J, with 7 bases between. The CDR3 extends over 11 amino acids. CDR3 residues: CAWSVLREQFF. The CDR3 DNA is TGTGCCTGGAGTGTGCTCCGGGAGCAGTTCTTC.

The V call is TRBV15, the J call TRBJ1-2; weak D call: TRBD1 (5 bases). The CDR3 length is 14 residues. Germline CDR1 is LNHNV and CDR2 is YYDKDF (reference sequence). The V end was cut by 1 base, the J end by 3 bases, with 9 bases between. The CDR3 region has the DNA TGTGCCACCAGCAGAGGGGGGGAACACTATGGCTACACCTTC. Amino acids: CATSRGGEHYGYTF.

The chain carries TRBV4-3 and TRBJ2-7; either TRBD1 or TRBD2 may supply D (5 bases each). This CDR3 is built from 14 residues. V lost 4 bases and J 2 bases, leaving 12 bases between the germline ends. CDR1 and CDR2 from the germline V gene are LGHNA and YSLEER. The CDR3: CASSLGVDTYEQYF. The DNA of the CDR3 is TGCGCCAGCAGCCTGGGGGTGGACACCTACGAGCAGTACTTC.

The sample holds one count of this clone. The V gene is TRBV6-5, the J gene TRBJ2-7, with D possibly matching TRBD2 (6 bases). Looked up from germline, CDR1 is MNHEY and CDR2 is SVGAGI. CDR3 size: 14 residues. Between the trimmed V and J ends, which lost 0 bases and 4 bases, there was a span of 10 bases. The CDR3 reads CASSYSIAGYEQYF. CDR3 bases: TGTGCCAGCAGTTACTCGATTGCGGGATACGAGCAGTACTTC.

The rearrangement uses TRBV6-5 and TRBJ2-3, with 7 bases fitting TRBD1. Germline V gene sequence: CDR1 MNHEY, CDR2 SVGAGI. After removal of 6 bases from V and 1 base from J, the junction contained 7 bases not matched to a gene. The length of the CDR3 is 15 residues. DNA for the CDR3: TGTGCCAGCAGGGACCCCGGACAGGGCACAGATACGCAGTATTTT. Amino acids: CASRDPGQGTDTQYF.

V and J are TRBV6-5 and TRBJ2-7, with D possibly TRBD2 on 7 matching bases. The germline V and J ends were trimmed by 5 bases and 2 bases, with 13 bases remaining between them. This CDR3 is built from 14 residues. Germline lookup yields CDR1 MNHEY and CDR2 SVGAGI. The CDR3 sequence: CASSKQGGAYEQYF. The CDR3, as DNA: TGTGCCAGCAGTAAACAGGGAGGGGCCTACGAGCAGTACTTC.

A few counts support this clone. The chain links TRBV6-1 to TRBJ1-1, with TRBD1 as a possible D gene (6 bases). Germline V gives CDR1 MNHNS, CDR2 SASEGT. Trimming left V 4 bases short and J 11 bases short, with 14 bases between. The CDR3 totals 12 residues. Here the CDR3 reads CASSGRGERAFF. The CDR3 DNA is TGTGCCAGCAGTGGCAGGGGTGAGAGGGCTTTCTTT.

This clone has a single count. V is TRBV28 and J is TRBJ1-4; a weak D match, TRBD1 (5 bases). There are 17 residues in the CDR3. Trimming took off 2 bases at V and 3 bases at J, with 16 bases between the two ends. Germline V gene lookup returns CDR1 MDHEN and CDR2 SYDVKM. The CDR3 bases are TGTGCCAGCAGTTTACAGGCAGGGTGGGGAGCTAATGAAAAACTGTTTTTT. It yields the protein CASSLQAGWGANEKLFF. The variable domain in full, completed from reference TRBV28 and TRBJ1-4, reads DVKVTQSSRYLVKRTGEKVFLECVQDMDHENMFWYRQDPGLGLRLIYFSYDVKMKEKGDIPEGYSVSREKKERFSLILESASTNQTSMYLCASSLQAGWGANEKLFFGSGTQLSVL.

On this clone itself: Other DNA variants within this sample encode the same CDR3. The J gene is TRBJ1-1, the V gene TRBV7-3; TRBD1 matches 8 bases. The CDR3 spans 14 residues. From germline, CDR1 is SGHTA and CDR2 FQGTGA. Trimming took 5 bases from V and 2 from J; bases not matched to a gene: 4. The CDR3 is CASSRGTGNTEAFF. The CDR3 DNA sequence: TGTGCCAGCAGCAGAGGGACAGGCAACACTGAAGCTTTCTTT.

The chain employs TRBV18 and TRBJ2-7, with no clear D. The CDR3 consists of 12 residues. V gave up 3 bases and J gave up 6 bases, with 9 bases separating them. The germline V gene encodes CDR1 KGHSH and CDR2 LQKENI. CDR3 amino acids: CASSPAGIEQYF. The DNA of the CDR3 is TGTGCCAGCTCACCGGCTGGGATCGAGCAGTACTTC.

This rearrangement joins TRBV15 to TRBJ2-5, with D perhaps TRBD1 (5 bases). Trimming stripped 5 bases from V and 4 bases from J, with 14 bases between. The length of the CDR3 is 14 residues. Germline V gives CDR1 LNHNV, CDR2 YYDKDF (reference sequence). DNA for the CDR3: TGTGCCACCAGCGGAGCAGACAGTCGAGAGACCCAGTACTTC. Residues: CATSGADSRETQYF.

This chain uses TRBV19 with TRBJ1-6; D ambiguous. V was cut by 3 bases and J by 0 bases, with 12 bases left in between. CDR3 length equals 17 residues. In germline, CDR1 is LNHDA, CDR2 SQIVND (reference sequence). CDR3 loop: CASSIEPLSSYNSPLHF. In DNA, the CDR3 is TGTGCCAGTAGTATTGAACCTTTAAGCTCCTATAATTCACCCCTCCACTTT.

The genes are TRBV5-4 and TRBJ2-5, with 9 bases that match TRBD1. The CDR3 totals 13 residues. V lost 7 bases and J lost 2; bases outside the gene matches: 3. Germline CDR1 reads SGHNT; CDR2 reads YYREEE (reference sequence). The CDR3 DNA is TGTGCCAGCGGGGGACAGGGACAAGAGACCCAGTACTTC. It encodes CASGGQGQETQYF.

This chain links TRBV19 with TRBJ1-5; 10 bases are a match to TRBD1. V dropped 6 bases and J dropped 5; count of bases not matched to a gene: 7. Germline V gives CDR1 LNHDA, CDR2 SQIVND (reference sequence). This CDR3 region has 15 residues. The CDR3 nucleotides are TGTGCCAGTAGCCTCAGGGGGACAGGGGATCAGCCCCAGCATTTT. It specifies CASSLRGTGDQPQHF.

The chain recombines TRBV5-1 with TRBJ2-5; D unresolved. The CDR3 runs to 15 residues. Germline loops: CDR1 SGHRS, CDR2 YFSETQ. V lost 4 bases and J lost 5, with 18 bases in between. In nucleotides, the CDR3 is TGCGCCAGCAGCCCGGGTCGGGTGGCTCAGGAGACCCAGTACTTC. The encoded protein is CASSPGRVAQETQYF.